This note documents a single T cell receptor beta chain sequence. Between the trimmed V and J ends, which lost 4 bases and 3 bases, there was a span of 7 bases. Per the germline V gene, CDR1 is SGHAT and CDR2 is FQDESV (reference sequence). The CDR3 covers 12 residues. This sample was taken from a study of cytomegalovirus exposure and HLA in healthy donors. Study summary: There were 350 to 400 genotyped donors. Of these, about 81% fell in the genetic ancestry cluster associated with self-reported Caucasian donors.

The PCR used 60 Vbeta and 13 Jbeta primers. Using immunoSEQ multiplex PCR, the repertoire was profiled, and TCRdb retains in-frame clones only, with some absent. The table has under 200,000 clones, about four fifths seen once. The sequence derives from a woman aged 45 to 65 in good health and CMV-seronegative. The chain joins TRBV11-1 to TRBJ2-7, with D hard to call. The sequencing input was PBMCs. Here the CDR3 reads CASSSESYEQYF. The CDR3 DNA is TGTGCCAGCAGCTCCGAGAGCTACGAGCAGTACTTC.